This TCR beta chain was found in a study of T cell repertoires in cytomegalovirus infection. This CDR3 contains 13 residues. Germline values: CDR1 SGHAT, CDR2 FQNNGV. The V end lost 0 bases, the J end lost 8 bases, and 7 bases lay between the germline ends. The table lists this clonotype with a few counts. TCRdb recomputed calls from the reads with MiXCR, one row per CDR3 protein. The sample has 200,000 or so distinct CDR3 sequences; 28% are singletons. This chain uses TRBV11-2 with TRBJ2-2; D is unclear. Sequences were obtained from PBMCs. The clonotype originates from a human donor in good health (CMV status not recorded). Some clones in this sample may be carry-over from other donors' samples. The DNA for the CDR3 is TGTGCCAGCAGCTTAGAACAGTTTGGGGAGCTGTTTTTT. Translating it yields CASSLEQFGELFF.